The 16 T cell receptor beta chains in this list originate from one sample, sequenced in a study of blood T cell repertoires in COVID-19. Here immunoSEQ multiplex PCR was the method, and the copy in TCRdb shows in-frame clones only, minus some. The sample holds roughly 330,000 clones, around four fifths seen once. The sequenced material came from peripheral blood. The origin of the receptors is a woman aged 45-65 years with acute or convalescent COVID-19.

In the case of this clone: The same CDR3 is also encoded by other DNA sequences in this sample. The gene calls are TRBV7-2 and TRBJ2-7; TRBD1 might be the D (6 bases). The CDR3 has 14 amino acids. Trimming left V 3 bases short and J 2 bases short, with 11 bases between. CDR1 and CDR2 from the germline V gene are SGHTA and FQGNSA. CDR3 in amino acids: CASSLEQGPYEQYF. The CDR3 DNA sequence: TGTGCCAGCAGCTTGGAACAGGGCCCCTACGAGCAGTACTTC.

The rearrangement uses TRBV6-5 and TRBJ2-7; 9 bases fit TRBD1. Germline-derived CDR1 and CDR2 are MNHEY and SVGAGI. This CDR3 is built from 13 residues. Trimming at V came to 4 bases and at J to 5 bases, leaving 3 bases not matched to a gene. The CDR3 is CASSSGQGHEQYV. Written as DNA, the CDR3 is TGTGCCAGCAGTTCGGGACAGGGCCACGAGCAGTACGTC.

Points on this clone: This same CDR3 is encoded by further DNA sequences in the sample. The V gene is TRBV12-3 or TRBV12-4, the J gene TRBJ1-1; perhaps TRBD1 as D (5 bases). This CDR3 contains 13 residues. V lost 5 bases and J 1 base, leaving 8 bases between the germline ends. CDR3 loop: CASSPTGNTEAFF. The CDR3 region has the DNA TGTGCCAGCAGTCCAACAGGGAACACTGAAGCTTTCTTT.

A single count supports this clone. The chain joins TRBV5-1 to TRBJ2-6; TRBD1 aligns across 9 bases. Germline lookup yields CDR1 SGHRS and CDR2 YFSETQ. Losses at the gene ends were 3 bases for V and 7 bases for J; bases not matched to a gene: 8. The CDR3 is made up of 16 amino acids. This CDR3 reads CASSSGQGTGANVLTF. The CDR3 nucleotides are TGCGCCAGCAGCTCGGGACAGGGAACGGGAGCCAACGTCCTGACTTTC. Full variable domain (remainder filled in from reference TRBV5-1 and TRBJ2-6): KAGVTQTPRYLIKTRGQQVTLSCSPISGHRSVSWYQQTPGQGLQFLFEYFSETQRNKGNFPGRFSGRQFSNSRSEMNVSTLELGDSALYLCASSSGQGTGANVLTFGAGSRLTVL.

The gene calls are TRBV5-4 and TRBJ1-1; tentative D call: TRBD1 (6 bases). The CDR3 covers 16 residues. The V gene lost 0 bases and the J gene lost 1 base, with 13 bases spanning the gap. Germline V gene lookup returns CDR1 SGHNT and CDR2 YYREEE (reference sequence). The CDR3 nucleotides read TGTGCCAGCAGCTTGGTCGGGGGGGGCCAGAACACTGAAGCTTTCTTT. Protein: CASSLVGGGQNTEAFF.

This rearrangement joins TRBV7-2 to TRBJ2-3; D remains ambiguous. V was trimmed by 4 bases and J by 3 bases, leaving 11 bases between them. This CDR3 has 14 residues. Per the germline V gene, CDR1 is SGHTA and CDR2 is FQGNSA. In DNA, the CDR3 is TGTGCCAGCAGCTCCCGACCCGGGACAGATACGCAGTATTTT. It yields the protein CASSSRPGTDTQYF.

The table lists this clone with a few counts. This rearrangement joins TRBV10-3 to TRBJ2-3, with 7 bases that match TRBD1. CDR3 size: 14 residues. CDR1 ENHRY and CDR2 SYGVKD come from the germline V gene. V was pared by 6 bases and J by 2 bases, with 5 bases of the junction left unmatched. The DNA for the CDR3 is TGTGCCATCAGCCCGGGACAGACCACAGATACGCAGTATTTT. Translated: CAISPGQTTDTQYF.

Remarks on this clone: Other nucleotide sequences from this sample produce the same CDR3. The chain links TRBV28 to TRBJ1-1; 7 nucleotides match TRBD1. Germline CDR1 and CDR2: MDHEN and SYDVKM. The trim removed 3 bases at V and 0 bases at J, leaving 1 base unmatched. This CDR3 region has 14 residues. The CDR3 loop reads CASSLGQLNTEAFF. Here the CDR3 DNA reads TGTGCCAGCAGTTTGGGACAGCTGAACACTGAAGCTTTCTTT.

The chain links TRBV2 to TRBJ2-5; TRBD1 matches at 8 bases. Per the germline V gene, CDR1 is SNHLY and CDR2 is FYNNEI. The CDR3 has 15 residues. V lost 8 bases, J lost 5 bases, and 13 bases stayed unmatched. The CDR3 region is CASRETGQDGETQYF. The CDR3 DNA reads TGTGCCAGCCGAGAAACGGGACAGGATGGGGAGACCCAGTACTTC. The full variable domain, in which reference TRBV2 and TRBJ2-5 provide the parts outside the CDR3, is EPEVTQTPSHQVTQMGQEVILRCVPISNHLYFYWYRQILGQKVEFLVSFYNNEISEKSEIFDDQFSVERPDGSNFTLKIRSTKLEDSAMYFCASRETGQDGETQYFGPGTRLLVL.

The rearrangement uses TRBV5-1 and TRBJ2-1; 10 bases align to TRBD1. The germline gives CDR1 SGHRS, CDR2 YFSETQ. The ends lost 0 bases at V and 5 bases at J; junction bases unmatched: 5. There are 16 residues in the CDR3. The CDR3 sequence: CASSLDGTGADNEQFF. The CDR3, as DNA: TGCGCCAGCAGCTTGGATGGGACAGGGGCGGACAATGAGCAGTTCTTC.

V is TRBV27 and J is TRBJ2-3; 11 bases align to TRBD2. CDR3 length: 16 amino acids. In germline, CDR1 is MNHEY, CDR2 SMNVEV (reference sequence). Losses at the gene ends were 6 bases for V and 4 bases for J; bases not matched to a gene: 9. The CDR3 DNA is TGTGCCAGCAGCCCGGGACTAGCGGAGTACGCAGATACGCAGTATTTT. It translates to CASSPGLAEYADTQYF.

The chain carries TRBV30 and TRBJ1-6, with TRBD1 identical over 7 bases. This CDR3 has 13 residues. J was trimmed by 9 bases and V by 1 base; bases with no gene match: 3. Germline V gene data show CDR1 as GTSNPN and CDR2 as SVGIG (reference sequence). In DNA form, the CDR3 reads TGTGCCTGGAGTGGACAGGGTGCTTCACCCCTCCACTTT. Translated, it gives CAWSGQGASPLHF.

V gene TRBV7-2 combines with J gene TRBJ1-2; the match to TRBD1 covers 7 bases. Germline trimming cut 1 base from V and 6 bases from J; bases unmatched to any gene: 8. The CDR3 has 15 amino acids. Germline CDR1 SGHTA, CDR2 FQGNSA. The CDR3 DNA is TGTGCCAGCAGCTTAGACAGGGGAAGTCTGAATGGCTACACCTTC. Its protein product is CASSLDRGSLNGYTF.

A few counts support this clone. The V call is TRBV5-5, the J call TRBJ1-1; D is unresolved. Germline CDR1 reads SGHKS; CDR2 reads YYEKEE (reference sequence). The CDR3 contains 15 residues. Trimming removed 4 bases at V and 1 base at J, with 14 bases between. CDR3 in DNA: TGTGCCAGCAGCCCCCGGCTCCCGGGGAACACTGAAGCTTTCTTT. This gives the protein CASSPRLPGNTEAFF.

The rearrangement uses TRBV30 and TRBJ1-5; D not certain. V lost 1 base to trimming and J lost 0 bases, with 13 bases between them. Germline V lookup: CDR1 GTSNPN, CDR2 SVGIG (reference sequence). The CDR3 extends over 16 amino acids. The CDR3 loop is CAWSDPRYYSNQPQHF. Here the CDR3 DNA reads TGTGCCTGGAGTGACCCTAGGTATTATAGCAATCAGCCCCAGCATTTT.

V gene TRBV5-4 combines with J gene TRBJ1-4; D gene unclear. The CDR3 is 15 amino acids. V was cut by 0 bases and J by 5 bases, with 11 bases left in between. The V gene's germline CDR1 is SGHNT and CDR2 YYREEE (reference sequence). CDR3 nucleotides: TGTGCCAGCAGCTTGGCGGGGTCGGGGAATGAAAAACTGTTTTTT. Translation gives CASSLAGSGNEKLFF. Complete variable domain (other parts from reference TRBV5-4 and TRBJ1-4): ETGVTQSPTHLIKTRGQQVTLRCSSQSGHNTVSWYQQALGQGPQFIFQYYREEENGRGNFPPRFSGLQFPNYSSELNVNALELDDSALYLCASSLAGSGNEKLFFGSGTQLSVL.